Below, 32 T cell receptor beta chains from the same sample are listed, as sequenced in a study of cytomegalovirus exposure and HLA in healthy donors. The PCR ran on 60 Vbeta and 13 Jbeta primers. The repertoire was sequenced with immunoSEQ multiplex PCR; TCRdb's copy has only in-frame clones and lacks some. The sample yields approximately 150,000 clones, around 88% seen once. Sequencing was done on a sample of PBMCs. All receptors come from a woman in her twenties or thirties in good health and CMV-seronegative.

This clone was recorded only once. The CDR3 DNA reads TGTGCCAGTAGTATGGGGGGAGTCCATGGCTACACCTTC. Protein product: CASSMGGVHGYTF. This chain connects TRBV19 to TRBJ1-2; TRBD1 might be the D (5 bases). Trimming took off 3 bases at V and 6 bases at J, with 11 bases between the two ends. In germline, CDR1 is LNHDA, CDR2 SQIVND (reference sequence). This CDR3 contains 13 residues.

V usage is TRBV19 and J usage is TRBJ2-2, with 13 bases that match TRBD2. Germline loops: CDR1 LNHDA, CDR2 SQIVND (reference sequence). The CDR3 spans 16 residues. Trimming at V came to 6 bases and at J to 1 base, leaving 2 bases not matched to a gene. For the CDR3, the DNA is TGTGCCAGTAGGGGACTAGCGGGGATGAACACCGGGGAGCTGTTTTTT. Encoded protein: CASRGLAGMNTGELFF. The variable domain in full, with the rest retrieved from reference TRBV19 and TRBJ2-2, is DGGITQSPKYLFRKEGQNVTLSCEQNLNHDAMYWYRQDPGQGLRLIYYSQIVNDFQKGDIAEGYSVSREKKESFPLTVTSAQKNPTAFYLCASRGLAGMNTGELFFGEGSRLTVL.

The chain carries TRBV5-4 and TRBJ2-1; 8 bases agree with TRBD2. This CDR3 contains 16 residues. Germline CDR1 SGHNT, CDR2 YYREEE (reference sequence). V was pared by 4 bases and J by 2 bases, with 8 bases of the junction left unmatched. This chain's CDR3 is CASSGRLATPYNEQFF. In DNA form, the CDR3 reads TGTGCCAGCAGCGGAAGACTAGCGACTCCCTACAATGAGCAGTTCTTC.

The chain has TRBV9 and TRBJ2-1; 14 nucleotides match TRBD2. Germline V gene data show CDR1 as SGDLS and CDR2 as YYNGEE. Losses at the gene ends were 4 bases for V and 7 bases for J; bases not matched to a gene: 7. The CDR3 consists of 16 residues. Here the CDR3 DNA reads TGTGCCAGCAGCTTCGGGACTAGCGGGAGTCCGAATGAGCAGTTCTTC. This codes for CASSFGTSGSPNEQFF. Variable domain in full (rest from reference TRBV9 and TRBJ2-1): DSGVTQTPKHLITATGQRVTLRCSPRSGDLSVYWYQQSLDQGLQFLIQYYNGEERAKGNILERFSAQQFPDLHSELNLSSLELGDSALYFCASSFGTSGSPNEQFFGPGTRLTVL.

The CDR3 sequence: CAWSVLGDRGPSDGYTF. Here the CDR3 DNA reads TGTGCCTGGAGTGTACTTGGGGACAGGGGGCCTTCTGATGGCTACACCTTC. The chain has TRBV30 and TRBJ1-2; 12 bases fit TRBD1. Looked up from germline, CDR1 is GTSNPN and CDR2 is SVGIG (reference sequence). The CDR3 is made up of 17 amino acids. With V trimmed by 0 bases and J by 6 bases, 11 bases remained unmatched.

This chain connects TRBV5-1 to TRBJ2-7; 10 nucleotides line up with TRBD1. CDR3 size: 13 residues. Germline V gene lookup returns CDR1 SGHRS and CDR2 YFSETQ. Trimming cost V 5 bases and J 1 base; bases outside gene matches: 0. As DNA, the CDR3 is TGCGCCAGCAGGGACAGGGGGTCCTACGAGCAGTACTTC. Translating it yields CASRDRGSYEQYF.

V usage is TRBV2 and J usage is TRBJ2-5; possible D gene TRBD1, 7 bases. Germline CDR1 and CDR2: SNHLY and FYNNEI. This CDR3 is built from 17 residues. Trimming pared 0 bases from V and 1 base from J, leaving 15 bases between. The CDR3 bases are TGTGCCAGCAGTGAAGCAGGTAACAGGGGACTCCAAGAGACCCAGTACTTC. Translating it yields CASSEAGNRGLQETQYF.

This clone was recorded once. The J gene is TRBJ2-2, the V gene TRBV6-5, with 10 bases matching TRBD1. With V trimmed by 6 bases and J by 5 bases, 6 bases remained unmatched. The CDR3 spans 15 residues. The germline CDR1 and CDR2 sequences are MNHEY and SVGAGI. The CDR3 DNA reads as TGTGCCAGCAGATCGACAGGGGGCAGAACCGGGGAGCTGTTTTTT. As protein: CASRSTGGRTGELFF.

V gene TRBV7-2 combines with J gene TRBJ2-7, with TRBD2 matching 8 bases. Germline V gives CDR1 SGHTA, CDR2 FQGNSA. V shed 2 bases and J 0 bases; nucleotides not matched to a gene: 3. This CDR3 is built from 15 residues. The CDR3 region has the DNA TGTGCCAGCAGCTTAATTAGCGGGGACTCCTACGAGCAGTACTTC. Its translation is CASSLISGDSYEQYF.

V is TRBV15 and J is TRBJ1-5; a possible D gene is TRBD1 (5 bases). Germline V lookup: CDR1 LNHNV, CDR2 YYDKDF (reference sequence). The germline V and J ends were trimmed by 1 base and 0 bases, with 13 bases remaining between them. There are 17 residues in the CDR3. CDR3 nucleotides: TGTGCCACCAGCAGAGCGGGACGGGAGCATAGCAATCAGCCCCAGCATTTT. It specifies CATSRAGREHSNQPQHF.

The chain couples TRBV4-3 to TRBJ1-1; D possibly corresponds to TRBD1 (6 bases). This CDR3 spans 17 amino acids. V gave up 1 base and J gave up 1 base, with 16 bases separating them. Germline V gene sequence: CDR1 LGHNA, CDR2 YSLEER. CDR3 sequence (DNA): TGCGCCAGCAGCCAAGGAGCGAGGGGGTCGAAGAACACTGAAGCTTTCTTT. Protein product: CASSQGARGSKNTEAFF.

The V call is TRBV19, the J call TRBJ1-1, with D possibly TRBD1 on 6 matching bases. This CDR3 is 14 amino acids long. V lost 1 base to trimming and J lost 7 bases, with 13 bases between them. Germline lookup yields CDR1 LNHDA and CDR2 SQIVND (reference sequence). CDR3 nucleotide sequence: TGTGCCAGTAGTATAGCAGGGGTGCGCGGTGAAGCTTTCTTT. This encodes CASSIAGVRGEAFF.

The chain carries TRBV28 and TRBJ2-1; 9 positions match TRBD2. The V and J ends lost 4 bases and 7 bases, in that order; junction bases with no gene match: 14. This CDR3 comprises 17 residues. In germline, CDR1 is MDHEN, CDR2 SYDVKM. CDR3 amino acids: CASSSPPTVAGVNEQFF. CDR3 bases: TGTGCCAGCAGTTCCCCCCCCACGGTAGCGGGAGTTAATGAGCAGTTCTTC. Based on the CDR3 plus reference TRBV28 and TRBJ2-1, the full variable domain is DVKVTQSSRYLVKRTGEKVFLECVQDMDHENMFWYRQDPGLGLRLIYFSYDVKMKEKGDIPEGYSVSREKKERFSLILESASTNQTSMYLCASSSPPTVAGVNEQFFGPGTRLTVL.

V usage is TRBV4-1 and J usage is TRBJ2-5; 10 bases fit TRBD2. This CDR3 spans 17 amino acids. V lost 4 bases and J lost 4; bases outside the gene matches: 12. The V gene's germline CDR1 is MGHRA and CDR2 YSYEKL. CDR3 coding DNA: TGCGCCAGCAGCCCCCGGACTAGCGGAACCCTCGGAGAGACCCAGTACTTC. Residues: CASSPRTSGTLGETQYF.

The CDR3 DNA sequence: TGTGCCAGCTCACGGGGACAGGGGTACGAGCAGTACTTC. Its protein product is CASSRGQGYEQYF. V gene TRBV18 combines with J gene TRBJ2-7, with 10 bases that match TRBD1. CDR1 and CDR2 from the germline V gene are KGHSH and LQKENI. The CDR3 has 13 amino acids. J lost 4 bases, V lost 4 bases, and 1 base had no gene match.

The CDR3 protein is CASSTLRLAGGPNEQFF. The DNA for the CDR3 is TGTGCCAGTAGTACCCTCAGACTAGCGGGAGGCCCCAATGAGCAGTTCTTC. The chain joins TRBV19 to TRBJ2-1, with 13 bases aligning to TRBD2. Unmatched junction bases numbered 9, after V lost 4 bases and J lost 6 bases. Germline V CDR1 and CDR2: LNHDA, SQIVND (reference sequence). The CDR3 covers 17 residues.

With respect to this clone: Within the sample, other DNA sequences also encode this same CDR3. The rearrangement links TRBV7-9 to TRBJ2-1; the match to TRBD2 covers 7 bases. This CDR3 has 12 residues. Looked up from germline, CDR1 is SEHNR and CDR2 is FQNEAQ (reference sequence). The DNA for the CDR3 is TGTGCGAGTAATCGGGGGGTAAATGAGCAGTTCTTC. Amino acid sequence: CASNRGVNEQFF.

This chain links TRBV6-1 with TRBJ2-7; 7 nucleotides align to TRBD1. J lost 3 bases, V lost 7 bases, and 3 bases had no gene match. The germline CDR1 and CDR2 sequences are MNHNS and SASEGT. This CDR3 comprises 12 residues. The DNA for the CDR3 is TGTGCCAGCACGGGACAGTACTACGAGCAGTACTTC. Its protein product is CASTGQYYEQYF.

This chain links TRBV29-1 with TRBJ1-2, with D maybe TRBD1 (6 bases). The ends were cut back, 3 bases at V and 0 bases at J, with 14 bases in the middle. The CDR3 runs to 15 residues. CDR1 and CDR2 from the germline V gene are SQVTM and ANQGSEA. The CDR3 here is CSVDNEDSPNYGYTF. In DNA form, the CDR3 reads TGCAGCGTTGACAACGAGGACAGTCCTAACTATGGCTACACCTTC.

This chain connects TRBV4-1 to TRBJ1-2; 7 bases fit TRBD1. The CDR3 contains 15 residues. Unmatched junction bases numbered 15, after V lost 1 base and J lost 13 bases. The germline V gene has CDR1 MGHRA and CDR2 YSYEKL. CDR3 bases: TGCGCCAGCAGCCAAGCATCCCTCTGGAAGGGGGCGCCCACCTTC. Translating it yields CASSQASLWKGAPTF.

The V call is TRBV5-1, the J call TRBJ1-1; TRBD1 matches at 11 bases. There are 15 residues in the CDR3. The junction had 6 bases not matched to a gene; V was cut back by 4 bases and J by 4 bases. The germline gives CDR1 SGHRS, CDR2 YFSETQ. The CDR3 nucleotides read TGCGCCAGCAGCCCGGACAGGGGGCCTGGCACTGAAGCTTTCTTT. It codes for CASSPDRGPGTEAFF.

The rearrangement joins TRBV19 to TRBJ2-3; D is uncertain. This CDR3 region has 14 residues. V was shortened by 1 base and J by 2 bases, with 7 bases between the two germline ends. Looked up from germline, CDR1 is LNHDA and CDR2 is SQIVND (reference sequence). The CDR3 loop is CASSIVRITDTQYF. CDR3 DNA: TGTGCCAGTAGTATAGTCAGGATCACAGATACGCAGTATTTT. Variable domain in full (rest from reference TRBV19 and TRBJ2-3): DGGITQSPKYLFRKEGQNVTLSCEQNLNHDAMYWYRQDPGQGLRLIYYSQIVNDFQKGDIAEGYSVSREKKESFPLTVTSAQKNPTAFYLCASSIVRITDTQYFGPGTRLTVL.

The gene calls are TRBV29-1 and TRBJ1-2, with D maybe TRBD1 (5 bases). The CDR3 spans 13 residues. V was clipped by 6 bases and J by 2 bases, with 13 bases between them. From germline, CDR1 is SQVTM and CDR2 ANQGSEA. CDR3 amino acids: CSVTRVGNYGYTF. The CDR3 DNA reads TGCAGCGTCACCAGGGTTGGAAACTATGGCTACACCTTC.

The CDR3 is CASSSGENSYEQYF. The CDR3 DNA follows: TGTGCCAGTAGTTCAGGGGAGAACTCCTACGAGCAGTACTTC. The J gene is TRBJ2-7, the V gene TRBV19, with a tentative D call TRBD1 (6 bases). The CDR3 runs to 14 residues. Germline CDR1 LNHDA, CDR2 SQIVND (reference sequence). Trimming stripped 5 bases from V and 0 bases from J, with 11 bases between. Filled out from reference TRBV19 and TRBJ2-7, the complete variable domain reads DGGITQSPKYLFRKEGQNVTLSCEQNLNHDAMYWYRQDPGQGLRLIYYSQIVNDFQKGDIAEGYSVSREKKESFPLTVTSAQKNPTAFYLCASSSGENSYEQYFGPGTRLTVT.

V and J are TRBV7-3 and TRBJ2-7; 8 nucleotides line up with TRBD2. Trimming took 5 bases from V and 6 from J; bases not matched to a gene: 6. The CDR3 contains 13 residues. Germline V gene sequence: CDR1 SGHTA, CDR2 FQGTGA. For the CDR3, the DNA is TGTGCCAGCAGCCAACTAGCGGTAACCGAGCAGTACTTC. It yields the protein CASSQLAVTEQYF.

The genes are TRBV5-4 and TRBJ1-2, with D maybe TRBD1 (6 bases). V lost 4 bases to trimming and J lost 3 bases, with 13 bases between them. The CDR3 length is 14 residues. Per germline, CDR1 SGHNT and CDR2 YYREEE (reference sequence). The CDR3 protein is CASSQTGVYYGYTF. CDR3 nucleotide sequence: TGTGCCAGCAGCCAGACAGGAGTCTACTATGGCTACACCTTC.

The CDR3, as DNA: TGTGCCAGCAGCACCCTCGGGGACTCCTACAATGAGCAGTTCTTC. Its protein product is CASSTLGDSYNEQFF. The chain links TRBV9 to TRBJ2-1, with D perhaps matching TRBD2 (5 bases). The CDR3 has 15 residues. V lost 4 bases, J lost 0 bases, and 11 bases lay in between. Germline V gene lookup returns CDR1 SGDLS and CDR2 YYNGEE.

The V gene is TRBV6-5, the J gene TRBJ2-1; D is uncertain. V lost 2 bases and J lost 8, with 13 bases in between. This CDR3 has 14 residues. Per germline, CDR1 MNHEY and CDR2 SVGAGI. CDR3 coding DNA: TGTGCCAGCAGTTACCCCCCGAATTCGGATGAGCAGTTCTTC. It specifies CASSYPPNSDEQFF.

This chain connects TRBV7-9 to TRBJ2-3; TRBD2 might be the D (6 bases). Trimming removed 5 bases at V and 2 bases at J, with 14 bases between. Germline V gene sequence: CDR1 SEHNR, CDR2 FQNEAQ (reference sequence). This CDR3 spans 15 amino acids. In DNA, the CDR3 is TGTGCCAGCAGCCCTCCGGGGGTCTTCACAGATACGCAGTATTTT. This sequence encodes CASSPPGVFTDTQYF. The full variable domain, completed using reference TRBV7-9 and TRBJ2-3, is DTGVSQNPRHKITKRGQNVTFRCDPISEHNRLYWYRQTLGQGPEFLTYFQNEAQLEKSRLLSDRFSAERPKGSFSTLEIQRTEQGDSAMYLCASSPPGVFTDTQYFGPGTRLTVL.

This clone was found once. V and J are TRBV7-9 and TRBJ2-5, with 7 bases identical to TRBD1. The tail of the sequence fits TRBJ2-7 better, so the J call may be wrong. Germline CDR1 SEHNR, CDR2 FQNEAQ (reference sequence). The CDR3 has 13 amino acids. CDR3 residues: CASSLLSGGEQYF. As DNA, the CDR3 is TGTGCCAGCAGCTTGTTATCAGGGGGCGAGCAGTACTTC.

V is TRBV7-9 and J is TRBJ1-1; D is uncertain. From germline, CDR1 is SEHNR and CDR2 FQNEAQ (reference sequence). V was trimmed by 5 bases and J by 8 bases, leaving 12 bases between them. The CDR3 loop spans 12 amino acids. The CDR3 nucleotides read TGTGCCAGCAGCCCCGGTGAGGGCGAAGCTTTCTTT. It is translated as CASSPGEGEAFF. The whole variable domain, filled in from reference TRBV7-9 and TRBJ1-1, reads DTGVSQNPRHKITKRGQNVTFRCDPISEHNRLYWYRQTLGQGPEFLTYFQNEAQLEKSRLLSDRFSAERPKGSFSTLEIQRTEQGDSAMYLCASSPGEGEAFFGQGTRLTVV.

The J gene is TRBJ2-7, the V gene TRBV28, with D tentatively TRBD1 (5 bases). Germline CDR1 reads MDHEN; CDR2 reads SYDVKM. V dropped 3 bases and J dropped 7 bases, with 16 bases sitting between them. The CDR3 has 14 residues. CDR3 coding DNA: TGTGCCAGCAGTTTTCCACAGGTGCCCTTAGAGCAGTACTTC. Translating it yields CASSFPQVPLEQYF.